These T cell receptor beta chains were read from a single sample in a study of blood T cell repertoires in COVID-19. Sequencing was performed with immunoSEQ multiplex PCR; in TCRdb, only in-frame clones are kept and a portion is missing. The sample consists of around 150,000 clones, about three quarters of them appearing once. The sample was peripheral blood. The receptors here all came from a man in his 70s with acute or convalescent COVID-19. CDR3s include the opening cysteine and the closing phenylalanine or tryptophan. The D gene is left open where the match is weak. A clone size is listed for some rows: how often the clone was seen (once, few, many), or a class if it is expanded.

size: many; V: TRBV28; J: TRBJ1-2; D: -; CDR3: CASSFVGRNRANYGYTF; DNA: TGTGCCAGCAGTTTTGTCGGGCGGAACAGGGCTAACTATGGCTACACCTTC
size: -; V: TRBV27; J: TRBJ1-6; D: TRBD1; CDR3: CASSRQGRNSPLHF; DNA: TGTGCCAGCAGCCGACAGGGGCGGAATTCACCCCTCCACTTT
size: few; V: TRBV7-2; J: TRBJ2-7; D: TRBD1; CDR3: CASSFTGGPSSYEQYF; DNA: TGTGCCAGCAGCTTTACAGGGGGCCCCAGCTCCTACGAGCAGTACTTC
size: -; V: TRBV19; J: TRBJ1-4; D: -; CDR3: CASKYGEYEKLFF; DNA: TGTGCCAGTAAGTATGGGGAGTATGAAAAACTGTTTTTT
size: -; V: TRBV10-2; J: TRBJ2-5; D: TRBD2; CDR3: CASSVALAGSAQYF; DNA: TGCGCCAGCAGTGTAGCGCTAGCGGGGAGCGCCCAGTACTTC
size: -; V: TRBV19; J: TRBJ1-3; D: TRBD1; CDR3: CASSQGEKFGNTIYF; DNA: TGTGCCAGTAGTCAGGGGGAAAAATTTGGAAACACCATATATTTT
size: -; V: TRBV7-8; J: TRBJ1-2; D: TRBD1; CDR3: CASSSMPQGQGVYGYTF; DNA: TGTGCCAGCAGCTCGATGCCACAGGGACAGGGTGTCTATGGCTACACCTTC
size: -; V: TRBV6-5; J: TRBJ2-4; D: TRBD2; CDR3: CASSYLAREGIQYF; DNA: TGTGCCAGCAGTTACTTAGCCAGGGAGGGCATTCAGTACTTC
size: -; V: TRBV10-3; J: TRBJ2-3; D: TRBD2; CDR3: CAIRPAGGDTQYF; DNA: TGTGCCATCAGGCCAGCGGGAGGGGATACGCAGTATTTT
size: -; V: TRBV5-4; J: TRBJ1-2; D: TRBD1; CDR3: CASRTAGTENYGYTF; DNA: TGTGCCAGCAGAACAGCCGGGACAGAGAACTATGGCTACACCTTC
size: -; V: TRBV24-1; J: TRBJ2-2; D: TRBD1; CDR3: CATSDNRGDTGELFF; DNA: TGTGCCACCAGTGACAACAGGGGGGACACCGGGGAGCTGTTTTTT
size: -; V: TRBV3-1/TRBV3-2; J: TRBJ2-1; D: -; CDR3: CASSQTMNPNSDNEQFF; DNA: TGTGCCAGCAGCCAAACGATGAACCCGAATAGTGATAATGAGCAGTTCTTC
size: -; V: TRBV5-6; J: TRBJ2-2; D: -; CDR3: CASSFTVNTGELFF; DNA: TGTGCCAGCAGCTTCACAGTCAACACCGGGGAGCTGTTTTTT
size: -; V: TRBV6-5; J: TRBJ1-1; D: TRBD1; CDR3: CASSYDRVLAEAFF; DNA: TGTGCCAGCAGTTACGACAGGGTTTTGGCTGAAGCTTTCTTT
size: -; V: TRBV7-9; J: TRBJ1-2; D: TRBD1; CDR3: CASSLDMGQGASGYTF; DNA: TGTGCCAGCAGCTTAGATATGGGACAGGGGGCGTCTGGCTACACCTTC
size: -; V: TRBV29-1; J: TRBJ1-1; D: TRBD1; CDR3: CSGGTGGEYTEAFF; DNA: TGCAGCGGCGGGACAGGGGGCGAGTACACTGAAGCTTTCTTT
size: -; V: TRBV3-1/TRBV3-2; J: TRBJ1-2; D: -; CDR3: CASSGGWGFRGYTF; DNA: TGTGCCAGCAGCGGAGGCTGGGGTTTCCGTGGCTACACCTTC
size: once; V: TRBV30; J: TRBJ1-2; D: TRBD1; CDR3: CAWRPQGNYGYTF; DNA: TGTGCCTGGAGGCCACAGGGGAACTATGGCTACACCTTC
size: -; V: TRBV7-2; J: TRBJ2-5; D: TRBD2; CDR3: CASSGLAGDGTQYF; DNA: TGTGCCAGCAGCGGACTAGCGGGAGATGGGACCCAGTACTTC
size: few; V: TRBV5-1; J: TRBJ2-2; D: TRBD1; CDR3: CASSAQQGGSGELFF; DNA: TGCGCCAGCAGCGCCCAACAGGGGGGATCCGGGGAGCTGTTTTTT
size: few; V: TRBV7-8; J: TRBJ1-2; D: -; CDR3: CASSPQYYGYTF; DNA: TGTGCCAGCAGCCCGCAGTATTATGGCTACACCTTC
size: -; V: TRBV5-6; J: TRBJ2-3; D: -; CDR3: CASSLVAPKSSTDTQYF; DNA: TGTGCCAGCAGCTTGGTAGCGCCCAAAAGTAGCACAGATACGCAGTATTTT
size: -; V: TRBV5-1; J: TRBJ2-3; D: TRBD2; CDR3: CASSMASGEDTQYF; DNA: TGCGCCAGCAGCATGGCTAGCGGGGAAGATACGCAGTATTTT
size: -; V: TRBV2; J: TRBJ1-4; D: TRBD1; CDR3: CASRKGERTGATEKLFF; DNA: TGTGCCAGCAGGAAGGGAGAAAGGACAGGAGCTACTGAAAAACTGTTTTTT
size: -; V: TRBV29-1; J: TRBJ2-1; D: TRBD2; CDR3: CSVKGTSVYNEQFF; DNA: TGCAGCGTTAAAGGGACTAGCGTCTACAATGAGCAGTTCTTC
size: -; V: TRBV7-3; J: TRBJ1-1; D: -; CDR3: CASSSAGRVDTEAFF; DNA: TGTGCCAGCAGCTCAGCCGGGAGGGTCGATACTGAAGCTTTCTTT
size: -; V: TRBV27; J: TRBJ2-3; D: -; CDR3: CASSLFSSTDTQYF; DNA: TGTGCCAGCAGTTTGTTCAGTAGCACAGATACGCAGTATTTT
size: once; V: TRBV27; J: TRBJ1-6; D: -; CDR3: CASSSIDRNNSPLHF; DNA: TGTGCCAGCAGTTCCATCGACAGAAATAATTCACCCCTCCACTTT
size: -; V: TRBV11-2; J: TRBJ1-5; D: TRBD1; CDR3: CASSLTGGSNQPQHF; DNA: TGTGCCAGCAGCTTGACAGGGGGCTCAAATCAGCCCCAGCATTTT
size: -; V: TRBV6-2/TRBV6-3; J: TRBJ2-3; D: TRBD2; CDR3: CASSNGLAGASTDTQYF; DNA: TGTGCCAGCAGTAACGGACTAGCGGGAGCAAGCACAGATACGCAGTATTTT
size: -; V: TRBV29-1; J: TRBJ2-1; D: TRBD2; CDR3: CSVEGVAGINEQFF; DNA: TGCAGCGTTGAGGGGGTAGCGGGGATCAATGAGCAGTTCTTC
size: -; V: TRBV13; J: TRBJ2-7; D: TRBD1; CDR3: CASSCTGTGAYEQYF; DNA: TGTGCCAGCAGCTGTACCGGGACAGGGGCCTACGAGCAGTACTTC
size: -; V: TRBV19; J: TRBJ2-5; D: TRBD1; CDR3: CASSIYGRGQLQETQYF; DNA: TGTGCCAGTAGTATATACGGAAGGGGACAGCTACAAGAGACCCAGTACTTC
size: -; V: TRBV6-1; J: TRBJ2-3; D: TRBD2; CDR3: CASSATSGGTTDTQYF; DNA: TGTGCCAGCAGTGCAACCAGCGGGGGGACCACAGATACGCAGTATTTT
size: -; V: TRBV30; J: TRBJ2-7; D: -; CDR3: CAWRGGPIYEQYF; DNA: TGTGCCTGGAGGGGGGGGCCTATCTACGAGCAGTACTTC
size: few; V: TRBV4-1; J: TRBJ1-5; D: -; CDR3: CASSQDRGNQPQHF; DNA: TGCGCCAGCAGCCAAGACAGGGGCAATCAGCCCCAGCATTTT
size: -; V: TRBV6-1; J: TRBJ2-3; D: TRBD2; CDR3: CASSELAATNTQYF; DNA: TGTGCCAGCAGTGAGCTAGCGGCCACAAATACGCAGTATTTT
size: -; V: TRBV7-8; J: TRBJ1-1; D: -; CDR3: CASSLGEWNTEAFF; DNA: TGTGCCAGCAGCTTAGGAGAGTGGAACACTGAAGCTTTCTTT
size: -; V: TRBV25-1; J: TRBJ2-7; D: TRBD2; CDR3: CASSGLAVPYEQYF; DNA: TGTGCCAGCAGTGGACTAGCGGTTCCCTACGAGCAGTACTTC
size: few; V: TRBV21-1; J: TRBJ2-5; D: -; CDR3: CASSKWVRTTETQYF; DNA: TGTGCCAGCAGCAAATGGGTGCGGACAACAGAGACCCAGTACTTC
size: once; V: TRBV5-5; J: TRBJ2-2; D: -; CDR3: CASIKGGPGELFF; DNA: TGTGCCAGCATCAAGGGGGGGCCCGGGGAGCTGTTTTTT
size: -; V: TRBV5-1; J: TRBJ2-3; D: TRBD2; CDR3: CASSEGTSGMNTQYF; DNA: TGCGCCAGCAGCGAAGGGACTAGCGGGATGAATACGCAGTATTTT
size: -; V: TRBV5-1; J: TRBJ2-7; D: TRBD2; CDR3: CASSTAGTSSHEQYF; DNA: TGCGCCAGCAGCACGGCCGGGACTAGTTCCCACGAGCAGTACTTC
size: -; V: TRBV9; J: TRBJ1-6; D: -; CDR3: CASSVARGPPGSPLHF; DNA: TGTGCCAGCAGCGTAGCTCGGGGTCCGCCAGGTTCACCCCTCCACTTT
size: -; V: TRBV19; J: TRBJ2-1; D: TRBD2; CDR3: CASSIIGASGSDEQFF; DNA: TGTGCCAGTAGTATAATAGGGGCTAGCGGGAGCGATGAGCAGTTCTTC
size: -; V: TRBV20-1; J: TRBJ2-7; D: -; CDR3: CSASWGVEQYF; DNA: TGCAGTGCTAGTTGGGGGGTCGAGCAGTACTTC
size: -; V: TRBV14; J: TRBJ2-7; D: TRBD1; CDR3: CASSQGQARAYEQYF; DNA: TGTGCCAGCAGCCAGGGACAGGCCCGGGCCTACGAGCAGTACTTC
size: -; V: TRBV2; J: TRBJ2-3; D: TRBD2; CDR3: CASTAGGYTQYF; DNA: TGTGCCAGCACGGCGGGGGGGTATACGCAGTATTTT
size: few; V: TRBV6-5; J: TRBJ1-1; D: -; CDR3: CASTGMNTEAFF; DNA: TGTGCCAGTACAGGCATGAACACTGAAGCTTTCTTT